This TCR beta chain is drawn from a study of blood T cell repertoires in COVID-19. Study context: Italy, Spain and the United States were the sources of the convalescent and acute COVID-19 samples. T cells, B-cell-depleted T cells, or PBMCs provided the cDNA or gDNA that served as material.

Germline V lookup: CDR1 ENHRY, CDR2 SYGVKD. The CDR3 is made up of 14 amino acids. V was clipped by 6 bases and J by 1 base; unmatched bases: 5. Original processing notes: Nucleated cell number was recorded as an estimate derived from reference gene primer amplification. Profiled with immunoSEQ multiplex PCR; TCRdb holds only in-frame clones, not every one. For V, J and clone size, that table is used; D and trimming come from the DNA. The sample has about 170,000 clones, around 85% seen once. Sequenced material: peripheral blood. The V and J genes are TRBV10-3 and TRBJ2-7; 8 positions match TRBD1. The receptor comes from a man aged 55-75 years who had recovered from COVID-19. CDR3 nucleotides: TGTGCCATCAGCGGGACAGGAGGATCCTACGAGCAGTACTTC. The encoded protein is CAISGTGGSYEQYF.